This T cell receptor (beta chain) was identified in a study of CD8+CD57+ T cells in acquired aplastic anemia (dated by TCRdb to the late 2010s). Describing the broader study: Extracted DNA from sorted CD4+ and CD8+ cells averaged around 2.9 ug, ranging from roughly 0.19 to 27.4 ug. CD8+CD57+ expansion was defined as a frequency above the mean frequency observed in healthy subjects. Here is what the overall study found, with its caveats: CD8+ Simpson's diversity did not differ significantly between patients and healthy controls (P=0.060). Twenty-nine CD8+ CDR3 sequences were found in both patients and controls but appeared to be highly expressed in patients and within the immunodominant clones of the patients.

Genomic DNA served as template for TCR beta VDJ combination and CDR3 sequence profiling. An Illumina HiSeq 2000 was the platform used for TCR repertoire sequencing. Per the authors' processing: TRBV/TRBJ rearrangement plots, CDR3 size and DJ length profiles, and Simpson's diversity index were used to assess repertoires. The immunodominant clone was defined as the most abundant DNA sequence in deep sequencing data. CDR3 amino acid sequences were screened for sharing across subjects and were compared with published repertoires and the VDJdb database. Using fastp at Q25 and MiXCR, TCRdb reprocessed the public reads and kept productive beta chains. Under each unique CDR3 protein, matching rows form one entry showing the most common genes and DNA. Here the V and J calls rest on TCRdb's processing, not on the authors' analysis. This sample holds about 220,000 distinct CDR3 sequences; 40% to 50% were observed only once. The biggest ten clones account for 7.8% of the sample.

Notes on this clonotype: Its target antigen remains unknown. There are no base qualities to consult, and no much larger clone falls within one base.

Flow cytometry had shown CD8+CD57+ cell expansion in the patients selected for sequencing. Every patient had severe acquired aplastic anemia, diagnosed using the International Study of Aplastic Anemia and Agranulocytosis and Camitta criteria. Patients had received no therapy at the time of blood sampling. In the study, sorted CD4+ and CD8+ blood T cells from patients with severe aplastic anemia and from healthy subjects underwent deep sequencing of TCR repertoires. Patients were enrolled under clinicaltrials.gov protocols 00001620, 01623167, 00001397, 00071045, 00081523 and 00961064 in the USA. Ficoll-Paque density gradient centrifugation was used to isolate peripheral blood mononuclear cells. Before DNA extraction, CD4+ and CD8+ T cells were sorted with FACS or magnetic beads. For CDR1 and CDR2, the germline V gene lists SGHTA and FQGNSA. Counted from cysteine to phenylalanine, this CDR3 has 15 amino acids. Here the CDR3 DNA is all that survives: 45 bases in frame from base 1. V and J lose 3 bases and 2 bases, and a span of 13 bases separates them.

Sequencing was done on a sample of sorted CD4+, CD8+, or CD8+CD57+ T cells (not recorded which) from PBMCs. The chain joins TRBV7-2 to TRBJ2-5; perhaps TRBD2 is the D gene, with 7 bases matching. The TCR comes from a human donor with aplastic anemia. CDR3 protein: CASSLTGGHQETQYF. The DNA reads TGTGCCAGCAGCTTGACGGGGGGCCATCAAGAGACCCAGTACTTC.